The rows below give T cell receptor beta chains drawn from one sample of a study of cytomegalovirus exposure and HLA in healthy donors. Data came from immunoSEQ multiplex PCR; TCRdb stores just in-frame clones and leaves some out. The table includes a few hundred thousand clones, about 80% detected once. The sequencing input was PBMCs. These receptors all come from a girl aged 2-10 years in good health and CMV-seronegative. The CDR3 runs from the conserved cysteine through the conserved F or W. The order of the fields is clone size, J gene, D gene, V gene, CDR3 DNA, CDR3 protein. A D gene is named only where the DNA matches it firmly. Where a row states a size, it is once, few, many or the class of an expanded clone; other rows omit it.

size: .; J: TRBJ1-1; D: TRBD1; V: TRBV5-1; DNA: TGCGCCAGCAGCTTGTGGGGGACAGGTAACACTGAAGCTTTCTTT; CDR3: CASSLWGTGNTEAFF
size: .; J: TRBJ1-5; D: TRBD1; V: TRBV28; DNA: TGTGCCAGCAGCACACAGGGGGGCGGTCAGCCCCAGCATTTT; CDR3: CASSTQGGGQPQHF
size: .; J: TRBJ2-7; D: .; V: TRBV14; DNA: TGTGCCAGCAGCAAATTTCTGGCGGAACGACCCGACGAGCAGTACTTC; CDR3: CASSKFLAERPDEQYF
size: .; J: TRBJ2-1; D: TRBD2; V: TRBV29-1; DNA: TGCAGCGCCCTAGGACTAGCGGGGGCAAATTACAATGAGCAGTTCTTC; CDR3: CSALGLAGANYNEQFF
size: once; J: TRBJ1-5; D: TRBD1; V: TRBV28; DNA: TGTGCCAGCAGCAGAGGACAGGGGAGCAATCAGCCCCAGCATTTT; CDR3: CASSRGQGSNQPQHF
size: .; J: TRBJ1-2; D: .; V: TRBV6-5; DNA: TGTGCCAGCAGTGAAATAACAGGCTACTATGGCTACACCTTC; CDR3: CASSEITGYYGYTF
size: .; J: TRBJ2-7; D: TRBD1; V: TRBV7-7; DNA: TGTGCCAGCAGCCAAGGGACAGGAGCCTACGAGCAGTACTTC; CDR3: CASSQGTGAYEQYF
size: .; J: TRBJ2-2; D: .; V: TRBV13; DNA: TGTGCCAGCAGCTTGAGCCCAGGTGCAGGGACCGGGGAGCTGTTTTTT; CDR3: CASSLSPGAGTGELFF
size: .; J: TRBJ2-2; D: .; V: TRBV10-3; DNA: TGTGCCATCAAGGGAAACAGGGAAACCGGGGAGCTGTTTTTT; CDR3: CAIKGNRETGELFF
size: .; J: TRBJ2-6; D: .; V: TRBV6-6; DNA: TGTGCCAGCAGTCTAGCTGGGGCCAACGTCCTGACTTTC; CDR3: CASSLAGANVLTF
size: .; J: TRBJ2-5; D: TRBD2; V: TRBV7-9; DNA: TGTGCCAGCAGCGCCGGGAGGAGGATGGAGACCCAGTACTTC; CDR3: CASSAGRRMETQYF
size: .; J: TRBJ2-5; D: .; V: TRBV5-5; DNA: TGTGCCAGCAGCATCCTCGGCGGCCAAGAGACCCAGTACTTC; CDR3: CASSILGGQETQYF
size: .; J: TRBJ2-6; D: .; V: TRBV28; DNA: TGTGCCAGCAGTTTATCTCCAGGGCAGGCTGGGGCCAACGTCCTGACTTTC; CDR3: CASSLSPGQAGANVLTF
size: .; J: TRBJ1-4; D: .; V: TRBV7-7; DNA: TGTGCCAGCAGCTTAGCAGGAGGAGAAAAACTGTTTTTT; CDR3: CASSLAGGEKLFF
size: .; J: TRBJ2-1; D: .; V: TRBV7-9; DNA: TGTTCCAGCAGCCCCATAGGATTAGCCCCCTCCTACAATGAGCAGTTCTTC; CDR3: CSSSPIGLAPSYNEQFF
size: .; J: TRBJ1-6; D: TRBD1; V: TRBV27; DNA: TGTGCCAGCAGTTTAGGACAGGGGGGTTTTCGTTCACCCCTCCACTTT; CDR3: CASSLGQGGFRSPLHF
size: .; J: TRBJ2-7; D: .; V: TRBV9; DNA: TGTGCCAGCAGCGTATTAGCAACCACCTACGAGCAGTACTTC; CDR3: CASSVLATTYEQYF
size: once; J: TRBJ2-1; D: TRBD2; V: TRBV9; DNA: TGTGCCAGCAGCGAGTCAGGGGGAGGACTAGCGGGAGGTAATGAGCAGTTCTTC; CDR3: CASSESGGGLAGGNEQFF
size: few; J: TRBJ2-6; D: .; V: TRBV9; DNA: TGTGCCAGCAGCGTAGCGGGCTCTGGGGCCAACGTCCTGACTTTC; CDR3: CASSVAGSGANVLTF
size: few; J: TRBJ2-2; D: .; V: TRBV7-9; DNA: TGTGCCAGCAGCTTAGTAGGGGACACCGGGGAGCTGTTTTTT; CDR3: CASSLVGDTGELFF
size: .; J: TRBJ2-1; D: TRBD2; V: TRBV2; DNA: TGTGCCAGCAAGCTGAGCGGGAGAGATAGGTACAATGAGCAGTTCTTC; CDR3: CASKLSGRDRYNEQFF
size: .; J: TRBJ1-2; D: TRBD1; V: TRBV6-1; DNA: TGTGCCAGCAGTCCCCTAAACAGGGGAAAGAATGGCTACACCTTC; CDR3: CASSPLNRGKNGYTF
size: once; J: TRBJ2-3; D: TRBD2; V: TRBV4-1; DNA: TGCGCCAGCAGCCAAGATGGACTAGCGGGGTCCACAGATACGCAGTATTTT; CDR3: CASSQDGLAGSTDTQYF
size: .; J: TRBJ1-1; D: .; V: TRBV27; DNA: TGTGCCAGCAGTGCGGGGGTGGCTGAAGCTTTCTTT; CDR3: CASSAGVAEAFF
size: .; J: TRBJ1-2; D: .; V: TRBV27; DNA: TGTGCCAGCAGTCCCGGGTACGGGGTTAACTATGGCTACACCTTC; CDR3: CASSPGYGVNYGYTF
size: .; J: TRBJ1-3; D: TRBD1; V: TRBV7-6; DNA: TGTGCCAGCAGCGGTCAGGGGGACACCATATATTTT; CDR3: CASSGQGDTIYF
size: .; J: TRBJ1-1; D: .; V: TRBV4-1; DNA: TGCGCCAGCAGCTTCGATTCAGGGTATCCCGAAGCTTTCTTT; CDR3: CASSFDSGYPEAFF
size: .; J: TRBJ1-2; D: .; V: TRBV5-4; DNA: TGTGCCAGCAGCTTACAGGGCGACGTTTATGGCTACACCTTC; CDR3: CASSLQGDVYGYTF
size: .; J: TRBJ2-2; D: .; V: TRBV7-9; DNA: TGTGCCAGCAGCTTAGTCGGGACCGTTATATCCGGGGGGCTGTTTTTT; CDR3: CASSLVGTVISGGLFF
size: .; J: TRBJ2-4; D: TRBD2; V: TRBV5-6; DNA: TGTGCCAGCAGCTGGGGGGGGGTTCTAGCCAAAAACATTCAGTACTTC; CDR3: CASSWGGVLAKNIQYF
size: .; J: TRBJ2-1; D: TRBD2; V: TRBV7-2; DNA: TGTGCCAGCAGCGGGGGACTAGCGGGGTACAATGAGCAGTTCTTC; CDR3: CASSGGLAGYNEQFF
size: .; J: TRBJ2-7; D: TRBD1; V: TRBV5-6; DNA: TGTGCCAGCAGCTTAAGGGACAGGGAGCGCGAGCAGTACTTC; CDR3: CASSLRDREREQYF
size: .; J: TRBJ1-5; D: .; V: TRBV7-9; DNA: TGTGCCAGCAGCTTAAATGAGCGCTACAATCAGCCCCAGCATTTT; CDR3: CASSLNERYNQPQHF
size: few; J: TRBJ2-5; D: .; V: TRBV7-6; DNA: TGTGCCAGCAGCTCATCACAAGAGACCCAGTACTTC; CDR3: CASSSSQETQYF
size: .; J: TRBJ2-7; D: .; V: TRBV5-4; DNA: TGTGCCAGCAGCTTGGACCCGGGAAAATCCTACGAGCAGTACTTC; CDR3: CASSLDPGKSYEQYF
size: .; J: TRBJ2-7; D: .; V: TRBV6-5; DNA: TGTGCCAGCGCCCAACAGATAGCCTACGAGCAGTACTTC; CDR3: CASAQQIAYEQYF
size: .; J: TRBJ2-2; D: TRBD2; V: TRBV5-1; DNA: TGCGCCAGCAGCGCCTATCTAGCGGGGGAAACCGGGGAGCTGTTTTTT; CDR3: CASSAYLAGETGELFF
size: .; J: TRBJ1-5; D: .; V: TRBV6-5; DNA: TGTGCCAGCAAGGGGATATATAGCAATCAGCCCCAGCATTTT; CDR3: CASKGIYSNQPQHF
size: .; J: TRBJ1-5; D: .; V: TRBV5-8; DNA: TGTGCCAGCAGCGGCGGTCTTTCGGGTTGGGATCAGCCCCAGCATTTT; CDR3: CASSGGLSGWDQPQHF
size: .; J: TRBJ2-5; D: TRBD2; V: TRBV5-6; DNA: TGTGCCAGCAGCTTGTTTTTTAGCGGGGGCGGGGAGACCCAGTACTTC; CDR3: CASSLFFSGGGETQYF
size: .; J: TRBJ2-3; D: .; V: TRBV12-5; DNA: TGTGCTAGTGGTTTCGCGGGAACAGATACGCAGTATTTT; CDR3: CASGFAGTDTQYF
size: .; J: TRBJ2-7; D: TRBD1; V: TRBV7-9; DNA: TGTGCCAGCAGCTTAGCTAACAACAGGGGGAAGAACGAGCAGTACTTC; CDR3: CASSLANNRGKNEQYF
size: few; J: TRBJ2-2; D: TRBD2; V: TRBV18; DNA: TGTGCCAGCTCACCACGTTCCCGGGGGGGCTCGAACACCGGGGAGCTGTTTTTT; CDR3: CASSPRSRGGSNTGELFF
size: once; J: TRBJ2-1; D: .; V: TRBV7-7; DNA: TGTGCCAGCAGCCCCTCATGGGGCAACAATGAGCAGTTCTTC; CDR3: CASSPSWGNNEQFF
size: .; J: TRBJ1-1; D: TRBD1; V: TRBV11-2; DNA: TGTGCCAGCAGCTTCGCGGACAGGATGAACACTGAAGCTTTCTTT; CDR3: CASSFADRMNTEAFF
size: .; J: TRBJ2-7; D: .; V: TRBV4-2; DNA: TGTGCCAGCAGCCTCGGTAGTACCTACGAGCAGTACTTC; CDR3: CASSLGSTYEQYF
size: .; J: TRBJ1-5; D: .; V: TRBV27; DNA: TGTGCCAGCAGTTTTACTTCTGATCAGCCCCAGCATTTT; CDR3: CASSFTSDQPQHF
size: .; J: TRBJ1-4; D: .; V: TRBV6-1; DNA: TGTGCCAGCAGTGAAGGCCTAGAGGGCGAAAAACTGTTTTTT; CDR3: CASSEGLEGEKLFF
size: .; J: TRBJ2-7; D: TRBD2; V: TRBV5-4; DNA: TGTGCCAGCAGCTTGGCGGTAGCGGGCCCCTACGAGCAGTACTTC; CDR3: CASSLAVAGPYEQYF
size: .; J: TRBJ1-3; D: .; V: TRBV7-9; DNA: TGTTCCAGCAGCTTCTCCGATAGTCTTGGAAACACCATATATTTT; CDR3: CSSSFSDSLGNTIYF
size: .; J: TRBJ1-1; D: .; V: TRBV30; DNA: TGTGCCTGGAGTTGGGGGGGGAACACTGAAGCTTTCTTT; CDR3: CAWSWGGNTEAFF